This is a list of T cell receptor beta chains from one sample in a study of CD8 T cells in ankylosing spondylitis. Via MiXCR, TCRdb re-called the 5' RACE reads, giving one row per CDR3 protein. The data show under 950,000 distinct CDR3 sequences, around 17% seen once. The sample consisted of blood, either unsorted or a sorted T cell fraction (not recorded which). Source of these receptors: a male donor with ankylosing spondylitis. Both conserved end residues are part of each CDR3. The order of the fields is clone size, D gene, V gene, J gene, CDR3 protein, CDR3 DNA. A D gene is named only where the DNA matches it firmly. Not every row has a clone size; where given, it reads once, few, many or a size class.

few	-	TRBV30	TRBJ2-1	CAWSWSNEQFF	TGTGCCTGGAGTTGGTCGAATGAGCAGTTCTTC
-	TRBD1	TRBV15	TRBJ1-1	CATSDRDRALNTEAFF	TGTGCCACCAGCGACCGGGACAGGGCCTTGAACACTGAAGCTTTCTTT
few	-	TRBV6-1	TRBJ1-4	CASSPRGDTNEKLFF	TGTGCCAGCAGTCCTAGGGGAGACACTAATGAAAAACTGTTTTTT
few	-	TRBV29-1	TRBJ2-7	CSVLAPSGEQYF	TGCAGCGTTTTGGCTCCCAGCGGCGAGCAGTACTTC
few	-	TRBV28	TRBJ2-2	CASIRAPKTGELFF	TGTGCCAGCATCCGGGCTCCCAAGACCGGGGAGCTGTTTTTT
-	TRBD1	TRBV12-3/TRBV12-4	TRBJ2-1	CASSVDRVKDNEQFF	TGTGCCAGCAGCGTCGACAGGGTGAAGGACAATGAGCAGTTCTTC
few	TRBD2	TRBV13	TRBJ2-5	CASSLGERGLNQETQYF	TGTGCCAGCAGCTTAGGCGAGCGGGGGTTGAATCAAGAGACCCAGTACTTC
few	TRBD1	TRBV5-1	TRBJ1-2	CASSPRQGFTGYTF	TGCGCCAGCAGCCCCCGACAGGGATTTACTGGCTACACCTTC
many	-	TRBV6-1	TRBJ2-5	CASSVDFQETQYF	TGTGCCAGCAGTGTTGACTTTCAAGAGACCCAGTACTTC
-	-	TRBV12-3/TRBV12-4	TRBJ2-2	CASNRGAQGGELFF	TGTGCCAGCAACCGGGGGGCCCAGGGCGGGGAGCTGTTTTTT
few	-	TRBV28	TRBJ1-5	CASSLESGAGNQPQHF	TGTGCCAGCAGTTTGGAGAGTGGGGCCGGCAATCAGCCCCAGCATTTT
-	-	TRBV6-1	TRBJ2-3	CASSLPGSLTQYF	TGTGCCAGCAGCCTTCCGGGATCTCTCACGCAGTATTTT
-	-	TRBV3-1	TRBJ1-5	CASSQGGAMDQPQHF	TGTGCCAGCAGCCAAGGGGGGGCCATGGATCAGCCCCAGCATTTT
few	-	TRBV4-2	TRBJ2-7	CASSQEAIYEQYF	TGTGCCAGCAGCCAAGAGGCTATCTACGAGCAGTACTTC
-	TRBD2	TRBV7-2	TRBJ2-1	CASSLSLAGSYNEQFF	TGTGCCAGCAGCTTATCCTTAGCGGGATCCTACAATGAGCAGTTCTTC
few	-	TRBV25-1	TRBJ2-7	CASSARTGYEQYF	TGTGCCAGCAGCGCGAGGACGGGCTACGAGCAGTACTTC
few	TRBD2	TRBV6-2/TRBV6-3	TRBJ2-7	CASSWGLAGFSYEQYF	TGTGCCAGCTCCTGGGGGCTAGCGGGATTCTCCTACGAGCAGTACTTC
-	-	TRBV29-1	TRBJ2-5	CSVGGDNRRWETQYF	TGCAGCGTTGGAGGGGACAACAGGAGGTGGGAGACCCAGTACTTC
-	TRBD2	TRBV7-8	TRBJ2-5	CASSLGPLAGAVETQYF	TGTGCCAGCAGCTTAGGGCCGCTAGCGGGGGCGGTGGAGACCCAGTACTTC
-	TRBD2	TRBV6-2/TRBV6-3	TRBJ2-1	CASRWAGGIRGGDEQFF	TGTGCCAGCAGGTGGGCGGGAGGGATTCGAGGGGGAGATGAGCAGTTCTTC
many	-	TRBV24-1	TRBJ2-2	CATSDSRALGVGELFF	TGTGCCACCAGTGATTCAAGGGCGCTGGGCGTCGGGGAGCTGTTTTTT
few	TRBD1	TRBV11-2	TRBJ2-1	CASSRFRGQRSYNEQFF	TGTGCCAGCAGCCGTTTCAGGGGACAGCGCTCCTACAATGAGCAGTTCTTC
-	-	TRBV10-1	TRBJ2-7	CASSESGVLHEQYF	TGCGCCAGCAGTGAGTCGGGGGTCCTCCACGAGCAGTACTTC
-	-	TRBV5-1	TRBJ2-7	CASSKMEGPLSYEQYF	TGCGCCAGCAGCAAGATGGAGGGGCCACTCTCCTACGAGCAGTACTTC
-	TRBD2	TRBV12-3/TRBV12-4	TRBJ2-3	CASSPSGESTDTQYF	TGTGCCAGCAGCCCTAGCGGGGAGAGCACAGATACGCAGTATTTT
few	-	TRBV6-1	TRBJ2-2	CASKPTLNTGELFF	TGTGCCAGCAAACCTACACTGAACACCGGGGAGCTGTTTTTT
-	-	TRBV4-1	TRBJ2-1	CASSQDRRSGNEQFF	TGCGCCAGCAGCCAAGATAGGAGAAGCGGGAATGAGCAGTTCTTC
many	-	TRBV12-3/TRBV12-4	TRBJ1-5	CASSLTGTGQPQHF	TGTGCCAGCAGTTTAACGGGGACCGGTCAGCCCCAGCATTTT
-	TRBD1	TRBV12-3/TRBV12-4	TRBJ1-5	CASTRGGLANQPQHF	TGTGCCAGCACCAGGGGGGGCCTTGCGAATCAGCCCCAGCATTTT
few	TRBD2	TRBV6-1	TRBJ2-3	CASKPGLSTDTQYF	TGTGCCAGCAAACCGGGACTAAGCACAGATACGCAGTATTTT
few	-	TRBV3-1	TRBJ1-4	CASSGRPDEKLFF	TGTGCCAGCAGCGGACGCCCCGATGAAAAACTGTTTTTT
few	-	TRBV5-6	TRBJ2-7	CASSPDRRGAEQYF	TGTGCCAGCAGCCCGGACAGGCGCGGGGCTGAGCAGTACTTC
-	-	TRBV5-1	TRBJ2-5	CASSLYGGRTQETQYF	TGCGCCAGCAGCTTGTATGGGGGCCGAACGCAAGAGACCCAGTACTTC
few	-	TRBV27	TRBJ2-3	CASSLSAGKGGQYF	TGTGCCAGCAGTTTATCAGCGGGAAAGGGGGGACAGTATTTT
-	TRBD2	TRBV20-1	TRBJ2-7	CSASVTSGGAYEQYF	TGCAGTGCTAGCGTCACTAGCGGGGGGGCCTACGAGCAGTACTTC
many	TRBD2	TRBV12-3/TRBV12-4	TRBJ2-1	CASSLGLAGGFEQFF	TGTGCCAGCAGTTTAGGACTAGCGGGAGGGTTTGAGCAGTTCTTC
few	-	TRBV7-9	TRBJ1-4	CASSPRSTNEKLFF	TGTGCCAGCAGCCCGAGGTCAACTAATGAAAAACTGTTTTTT
few	TRBD1	TRBV29-1	TRBJ2-5	CSVGTGAAQETQYF	TGCAGCGTTGGGACAGGGGCCGCACAAGAGACCCAGTACTTC
-	TRBD1	TRBV5-1	TRBJ1-3	CASSLGTGSAGNTIYF	TGCGCCAGCAGCCTCGGGACAGGGTCGGCTGGAAACACCATATATTTT
few	-	TRBV29-1	TRBJ2-5	CSVEWGEETQYF	TGCAGCGTTGAATGGGGGGAAGAGACCCAGTACTTC
-	-	TRBV11-2	TRBJ2-2	CASSLDGRIPGELFF	TGTGCCAGCAGCTTAGACGGCAGAATTCCCGGGGAGCTGTTTTTT
few	TRBD2	TRBV28	TRBJ2-1	CASSLVAGGLYYNEQFF	TGTGCCAGCAGTTTAGTAGCGGGAGGGCTCTATTACAATGAGCAGTTCTTC
-	-	TRBV24-1	TRBJ2-5	CATSQGEGTQYF	TGTGCCACCAGTCAGGGTGAAGGGACCCAGTACTTC
few	-	TRBV3-1	TRBJ2-1	CASSQDQGGSYNEQFF	TGTGCCAGCAGCCAAGATCAGGGGGGGTCCTACAATGAGCAGTTCTTC
few	TRBD1	TRBV4-3	TRBJ2-6	CASSQDRSGANVLTF	TGCGCCAGCAGCCAGGACAGGTCTGGGGCCAACGTCCTGACTTTC